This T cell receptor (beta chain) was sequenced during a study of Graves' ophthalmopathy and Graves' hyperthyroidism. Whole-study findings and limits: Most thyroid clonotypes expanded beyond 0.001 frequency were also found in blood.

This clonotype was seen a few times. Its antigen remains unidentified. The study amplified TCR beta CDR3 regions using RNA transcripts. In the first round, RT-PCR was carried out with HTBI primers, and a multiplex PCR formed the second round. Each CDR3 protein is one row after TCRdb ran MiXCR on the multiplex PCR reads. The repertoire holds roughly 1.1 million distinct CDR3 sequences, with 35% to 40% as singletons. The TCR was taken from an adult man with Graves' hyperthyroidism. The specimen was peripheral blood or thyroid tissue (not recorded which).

This chain's CDR3 is CASSSRWPTNTEAFF. DNA of the CDR3: TGTGCCAGCAGCTCCCGATGGCCGACGAACACTGAAGCTTTCTTT. The chain carries TRBV13 and TRBJ1-1; D gene unclear. The CDR3 is made up of 15 amino acids. V lost 4 bases, J lost 1 base, and 13 bases lay in between. Germline V gene data show CDR1 as PRHDT and CDR2 as FYEKMQ (reference sequence).